The rows below give T cell receptor beta chains drawn from one sample of a study of blood T cells in healthy people across ages. TCRdb processed the 5' RACE reads anew with MiXCR; each CDR3 protein has one entry. The sample shows approximately 800,000 distinct CDR3 sequences, just over 55% of them seen only once. What was sequenced was blood. Source of these receptors: a man aged 40-50 years in good health. The CDR3 runs from the conserved cysteine through the conserved F or W.

TRBV20-1,TRBJ1-2,CSAVNTGSGGYTF
TRBV5-5,TRBJ1-6,CASSLEGAHNSPLHF
TRBV20-1,TRBJ2-5,CSVPKETQYF
TRBV6-6,TRBJ2-3,CASTYRTTDTQYF
TRBV20-1,TRBJ2-7,CSARDPPHYEQYF
TRBV28,TRBJ2-1,CASSPHNEQFF
TRBV2,TRBJ2-1,CASRFGSLNNEQFF
TRBV15,TRBJ2-1,CATSRDGEEQFF
TRBV6-5,TRBJ1-6,CASRRQEGINSPLHF
TRBV27,TRBJ1-1,CASSWTGGVLSTEAFF
TRBV3-1,TRBJ2-1,CASSQRRGAYNEQFF
TRBV20-1,TRBJ2-7,CSARRTPRTGEFPSWTHGEQYF
TRBV27,TRBJ1-2,CASSVWGQGFYTF
TRBV11-3,TRBJ2-5,CASSPGTSDWETQYF
TRBV28,TRBJ1-1,CASSLWAGGSTEAFF
TRBV20-1,TRBJ2-7,CSARKGQGYGEQYF
TRBV7-2,TRBJ2-1,CASSPQHNEQFF
TRBV30,TRBJ2-3,CAWRGLTYTDTQYF
TRBV6-2/TRBV6-3,TRBJ2-3,CASGSVPDTQYF
TRBV5-1,-,CASSVTQAYEQYF
TRBV6-2/TRBV6-3,-,CASSRLAGVGDDEQYF
TRBV7-9,TRBJ1-6,CASSLDRRDSPLHF
TRBV7-2,TRBJ2-1,CASSPIGGTGEQFF